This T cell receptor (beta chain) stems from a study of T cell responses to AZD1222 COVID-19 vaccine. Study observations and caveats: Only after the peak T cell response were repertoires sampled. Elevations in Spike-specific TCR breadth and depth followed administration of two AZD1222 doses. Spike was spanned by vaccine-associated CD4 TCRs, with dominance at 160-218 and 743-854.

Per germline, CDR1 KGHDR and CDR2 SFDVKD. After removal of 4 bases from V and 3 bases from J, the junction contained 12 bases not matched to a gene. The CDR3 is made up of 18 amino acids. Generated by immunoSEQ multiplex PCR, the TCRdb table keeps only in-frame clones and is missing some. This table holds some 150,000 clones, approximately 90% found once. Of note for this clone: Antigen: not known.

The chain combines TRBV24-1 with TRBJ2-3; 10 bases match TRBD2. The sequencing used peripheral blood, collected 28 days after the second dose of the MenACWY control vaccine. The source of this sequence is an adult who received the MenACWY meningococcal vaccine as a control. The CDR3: CATSDPNSLAGSTDTQYF. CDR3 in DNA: TGTGCCACCAGTGACCCGAACTCACTAGCGGGATCGACAGATACGCAGTATTTT.